This TCR beta chain comes out of a study of cytotoxic CD8 clonotypes in ibrutinib-treated CLL. Overall study: Samples showed on average approximately 250,000 productive templates and about 94,000 productive rearrangements. Overall study results and limits: There were few public clonotypes, and on treatment they contracted or stayed stable. Clonality went up at the time of ibrutinib response, stayed stable in sustained remission, and later dropped back toward its baseline level at progression.

TCRdb keeps only in-frame clones here, not all; method: immunoSEQ multiplex PCR. Seen here are over 140,000 clones, about 84% observed once, and the top ten hold 7.5% to 8%. The V end lost 3 bases, the J end lost 0 bases, and 12 bases lay between the germline ends. The CDR3 covers 15 residues. Per germline, CDR1 GTSNPN and CDR2 SVGIG (reference sequence). A note on this clone: Its antigen is currently unknown.

Material: PBMCs, obtained after 36 months of ibrutinib treatment. This TCR came from a human donor with chronic lymphocytic leukemia. The gene calls are TRBV30 and TRBJ1-3; maybe TRBD1 (5 bases). The CDR3 here is CAWSQGRDSGNTIYF. The CDR3, as DNA: TGTGCCTGGAGCCAGGGACGGGACTCTGGAAACACCATATATTTT. Full variable domain (missing parts from reference TRBV30 and TRBJ1-3): SQTIHQWPATLVQPVGSPLSLECTVEGTSNPNLYWYRQAAGRGLQLLFYSVGIGQISSEVPQNLSASRPQDRQFILSSKKLLLSDSGFYLCAWSQGRDSGNTIYFGEGSWLTVV.